This T cell receptor beta chain was sequenced during a study of control samples from healthy donors and cancer patients. Here immunoSEQ multiplex PCR was the method, and the copy in TCRdb shows in-frame clones only, minus some. The sample lists 100,000 to 150,000 clones, around 93% seen once, with around 2.1% in the top ten. The CDR3 runs to 13 residues. V was shortened by 4 bases and J by 5 bases, with 10 bases between the two germline ends. Germline V gene lookup returns CDR1 KGHDR and CDR2 SFDVKD. Source material: blood. This sequence originates from a woman between 45 and 60 years old in good health. The rearrangement uses TRBV24-1 and TRBJ1-2, with D possibly being TRBD1 (6 bases). The DNA for the CDR3 is TGTGCCACCAGTGAAGGGGGAGTTTATGGCTACACCTTC. Its protein product is CATSEGGVYGYTF.